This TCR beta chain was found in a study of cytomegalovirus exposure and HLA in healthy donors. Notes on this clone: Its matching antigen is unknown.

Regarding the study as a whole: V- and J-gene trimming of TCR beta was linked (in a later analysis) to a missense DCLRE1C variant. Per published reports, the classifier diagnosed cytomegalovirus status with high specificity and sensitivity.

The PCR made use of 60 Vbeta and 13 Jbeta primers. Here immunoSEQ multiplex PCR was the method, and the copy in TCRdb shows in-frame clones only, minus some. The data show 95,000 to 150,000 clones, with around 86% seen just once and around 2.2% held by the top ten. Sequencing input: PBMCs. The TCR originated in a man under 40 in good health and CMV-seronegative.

CDR3 sequence: CASSDYLRQGADEQYF. The DNA for the CDR3 is TGTGCCAGCAGTGATTACCTCCGCCAGGGGGCGGACGAGCAGTACTTC. The V and J genes are TRBV6-1 and TRBJ2-7; 8 bases fit TRBD1. CDR3 length: 16 amino acids. Germline assignment: CDR1 MNHNS and CDR2 SASEGT. V shed 3 bases, J shed 5 bases, and the junction held 12 bases outside the gene matches.